A selection of T cell receptor beta chains follows, all from one sample in a study of read filtering for tumor transcriptome and immune sequencing. TCRdb processed the reads anew with MiXCR; each CDR3 protein has one entry. The repertoire holds roughly 130,000 distinct CDR3 sequences, 10% to 15% seen once, with 8% to 13% in the top ten. The specimen sequenced was a population of CD138-negative cells sorted from bone marrow. These receptors all come from a donor at least 40 years old with multiple myeloma. The CDR3 runs from the conserved cysteine through the conserved F or W. D genes are given only for firm matches. Clone size is given for some rows only: seen once, a few or many times, or a class if the clone is expanded.

v_call	j_call	clone_size	d_call	cdr3_aa	cdr3_nt
TRBV5-4	TRBJ2-1	.	TRBD1	CASSLAGTGNHEQFF	TGTGCCAGCAGCTTGGCCGGGACAGGGAATCATGAGCAGTTCTTC
TRBV5-1	TRBJ2-7	many	.	CASSLEGMSHEQYF	TGCGCCAGCAGCTTGGAGGGAATGTCCCACGAGCAGTACTTC
TRBV3-1	TRBJ2-2	many	.	CASSQADYTGELFF	TGTGCCAGCAGCCAGGCCGACTACACCGGGGAGCTGTTTTTT
TRBV10-3	TRBJ2-7	.	.	CAISAPEGTYEQYF	TGTGCCATCAGTGCCCCCGAAGGGACCTACGAGCAGTACTTC
TRBV2	TRBJ2-7	many	TRBD1	CASRDRGYEQYF	TGTGCCAGCAGAGACAGGGGCTACGAGCAGTACTTC
TRBV11-2	TRBJ2-7	.	.	CASSFFGGPLEEQYF	TGTGCCAGCAGCTTTTTTGGGGGGCCCCTTGAGGAGCAGTACTTC
TRBV6-1	TRBJ2-3	.	.	CASRTSQRSPDTQYF	TGTGCCAGCAGGACTAGTCAAAGGTCCCCAGATACGCAGTATTTT
TRBV2	TRBJ2-2	many	TRBD2	CASSETGSGSAGELFF	TGTGCCAGCAGTGAAACGGGTAGCGGGAGTGCCGGGGAGCTGTTTTTT
TRBV29-1	TRBJ2-3	many	.	CSVRRGNTDTQYF	TGCAGCGTGCGACGGGGAAACACAGATACGCAGTATTTT
TRBV14	TRBJ2-1	many	.	CASSPGTPQFF	TGTGCCAGCAGCCCGGGGACCCCGCAGTTCTTC
TRBV29-1	TRBJ1-1	many	TRBD1	CSVGQGANTEAFF	TGCAGCGTGGGACAGGGGGCGAACACTGAAGCTTTCTTT